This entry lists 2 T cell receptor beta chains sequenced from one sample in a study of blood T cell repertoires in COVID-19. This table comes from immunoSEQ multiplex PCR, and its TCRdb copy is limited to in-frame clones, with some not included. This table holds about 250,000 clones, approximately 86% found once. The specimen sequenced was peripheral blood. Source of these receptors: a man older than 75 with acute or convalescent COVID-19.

The CDR3 DNA follows: TGTGCCAGCACTATTCGGGAGGAGCAGTTCTTC. Protein: CASTIREEQFF. The chain links TRBV2 to TRBJ2-1, with D perhaps TRBD2 (6 bases). This CDR3 spans 11 amino acids. V lost 7 bases and J 10 bases, leaving 11 bases between the germline ends. CDR1 and CDR2 from the germline V gene are SNHLY and FYNNEI.

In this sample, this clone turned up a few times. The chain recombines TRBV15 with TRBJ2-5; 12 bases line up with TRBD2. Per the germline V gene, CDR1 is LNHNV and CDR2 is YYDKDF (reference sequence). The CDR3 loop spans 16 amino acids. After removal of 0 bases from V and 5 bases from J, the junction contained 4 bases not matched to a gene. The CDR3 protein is CATSREASGGVETQYF. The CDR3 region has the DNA TGTGCCACCAGCAGAGAAGCTAGCGGGGGGGTTGAGACCCAGTACTTC.